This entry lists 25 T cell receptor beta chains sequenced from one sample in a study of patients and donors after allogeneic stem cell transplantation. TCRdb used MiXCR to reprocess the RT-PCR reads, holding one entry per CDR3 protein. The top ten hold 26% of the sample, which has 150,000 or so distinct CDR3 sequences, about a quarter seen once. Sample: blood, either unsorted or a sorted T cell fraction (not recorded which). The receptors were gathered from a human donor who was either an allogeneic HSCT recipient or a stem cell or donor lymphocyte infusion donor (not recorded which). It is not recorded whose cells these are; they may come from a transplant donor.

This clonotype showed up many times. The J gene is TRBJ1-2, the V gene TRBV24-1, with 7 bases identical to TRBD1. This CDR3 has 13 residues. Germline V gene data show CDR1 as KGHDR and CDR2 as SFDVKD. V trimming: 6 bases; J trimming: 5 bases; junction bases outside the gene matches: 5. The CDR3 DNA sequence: TGTGCCACCAGTCAGACAGGGTTGTATGGCTACACCTTC. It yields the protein CATSQTGLYGYTF.

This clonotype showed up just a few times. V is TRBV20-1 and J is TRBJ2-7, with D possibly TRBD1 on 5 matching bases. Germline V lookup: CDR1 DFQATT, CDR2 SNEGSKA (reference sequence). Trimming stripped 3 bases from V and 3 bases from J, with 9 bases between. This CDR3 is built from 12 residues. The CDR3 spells CSASKGNYEQYF. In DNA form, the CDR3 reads TGCAGTGCTAGCAAGGGGAACTACGAGCAGTACTTC.

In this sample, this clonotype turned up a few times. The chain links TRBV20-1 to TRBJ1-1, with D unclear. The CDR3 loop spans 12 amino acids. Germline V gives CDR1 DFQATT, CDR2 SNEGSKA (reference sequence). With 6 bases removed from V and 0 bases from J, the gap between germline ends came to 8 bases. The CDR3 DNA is TGCAGTGCAACGGATGTGAACACTGAAGCTTTCTTT. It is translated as CSATDVNTEAFF.

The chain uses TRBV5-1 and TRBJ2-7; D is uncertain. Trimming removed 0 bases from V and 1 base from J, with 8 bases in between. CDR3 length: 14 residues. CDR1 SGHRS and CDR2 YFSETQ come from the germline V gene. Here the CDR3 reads CASSLVPESYEQYF. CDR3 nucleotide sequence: TGCGCCAGCAGCTTGGTTCCAGAATCCTACGAGCAGTACTTC.

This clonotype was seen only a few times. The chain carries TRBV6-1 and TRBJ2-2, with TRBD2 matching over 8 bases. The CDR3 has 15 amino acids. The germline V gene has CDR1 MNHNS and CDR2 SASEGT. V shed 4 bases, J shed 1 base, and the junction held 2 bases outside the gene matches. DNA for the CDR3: TGTGCCAGCAGTGCACTAGCGGAGAACACCGGGGAGCTGTTTTTT. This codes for CASSALAENTGELFF.

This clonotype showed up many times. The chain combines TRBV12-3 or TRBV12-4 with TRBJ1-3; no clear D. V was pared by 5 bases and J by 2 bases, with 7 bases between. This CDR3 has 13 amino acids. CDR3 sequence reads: CASSPTPGNTIYF. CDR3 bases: TGTGCCAGCAGTCCCACGCCTGGAAACACCATATATTTT.

In nucleotides, the CDR3 is TGTGCCACCAGCAGAGCACCCGGGACATTGAACACTGAAGCTTTCTTT. The encoded protein is CATSRAPGTLNTEAFF. The chain joins TRBV15 to TRBJ1-1; tentative D call: TRBD1 (6 bases). This CDR3 comprises 16 residues. Germline V gene lookup returns CDR1 LNHNV and CDR2 YYDKDF (reference sequence). The germline V and J ends were trimmed by 1 base and 0 bases, with 12 bases remaining between them. Full variable domain (outside the CDR3, taken from reference TRBV15 and TRBJ1-1): DAMVIQNPRYQVTQFGKPVTLSCSQTLNHNVMYWYQQKSSQAPKLLFHYYDKDFNNEADTPDNFQSRRPNTSFCFLDIRSPGLGDTAMYLCATSRAPGTLNTEAFFGQGTRLTVV.

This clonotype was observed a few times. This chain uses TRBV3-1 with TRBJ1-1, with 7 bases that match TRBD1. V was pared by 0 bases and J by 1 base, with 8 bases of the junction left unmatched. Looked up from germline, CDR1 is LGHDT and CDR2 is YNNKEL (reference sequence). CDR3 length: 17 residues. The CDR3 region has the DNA TGTGCCAGCAGCCAAGACGGGGCGAGGGGGCAGAACACTGAAGCTTTCTTT. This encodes CASSQDGARGQNTEAFF. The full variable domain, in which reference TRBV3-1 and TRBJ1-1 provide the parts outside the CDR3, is DTAVSQTPKYLVTQMGNDKSIKCEQNLGHDTMYWYKQDSKKFLKIMFSYNNKELIINETVPNRFSPKSPDKAHLNLHINSLELGDSAVYFCASSQDGARGQNTEAFFGQGTRLTVV.

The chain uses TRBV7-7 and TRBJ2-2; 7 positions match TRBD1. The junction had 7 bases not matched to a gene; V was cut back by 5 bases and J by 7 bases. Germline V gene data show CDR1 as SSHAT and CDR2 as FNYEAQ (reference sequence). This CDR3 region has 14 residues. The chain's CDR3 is CASSPDRAVGELFF. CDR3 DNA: TGTGCCAGCAGCCCCGACAGGGCGGTCGGGGAGCTGTTTTTT.

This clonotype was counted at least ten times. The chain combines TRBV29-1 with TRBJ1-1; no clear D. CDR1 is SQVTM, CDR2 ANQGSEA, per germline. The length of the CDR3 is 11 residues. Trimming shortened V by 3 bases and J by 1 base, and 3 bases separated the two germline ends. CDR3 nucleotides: TGCAGCGTTGAGGCGAACACTGAAGCTTTCTTT. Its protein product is CSVEANTEAFF.

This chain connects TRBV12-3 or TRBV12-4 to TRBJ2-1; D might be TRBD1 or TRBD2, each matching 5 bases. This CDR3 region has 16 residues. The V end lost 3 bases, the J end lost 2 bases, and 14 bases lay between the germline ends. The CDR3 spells CASSLFRGDPYNEQFF. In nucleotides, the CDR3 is TGTGCCAGCAGTTTGTTCCGGGGCGACCCCTACAATGAGCAGTTCTTC.

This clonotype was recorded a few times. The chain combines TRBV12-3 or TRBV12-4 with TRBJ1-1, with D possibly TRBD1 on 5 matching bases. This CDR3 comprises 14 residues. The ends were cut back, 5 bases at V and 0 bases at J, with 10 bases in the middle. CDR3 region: CASSLGAMNTEAFF. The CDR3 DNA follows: TGTGCCAGCAGTCTAGGGGCCATGAACACTGAAGCTTTCTTT.

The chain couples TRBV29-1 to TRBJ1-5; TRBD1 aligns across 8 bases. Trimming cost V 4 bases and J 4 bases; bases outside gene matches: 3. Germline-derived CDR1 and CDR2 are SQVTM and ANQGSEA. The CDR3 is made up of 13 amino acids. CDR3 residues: CSVGRDRNQPQHF. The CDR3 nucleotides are TGCAGCGTTGGCCGGGACAGGAATCAGCCCCAGCATTTT.

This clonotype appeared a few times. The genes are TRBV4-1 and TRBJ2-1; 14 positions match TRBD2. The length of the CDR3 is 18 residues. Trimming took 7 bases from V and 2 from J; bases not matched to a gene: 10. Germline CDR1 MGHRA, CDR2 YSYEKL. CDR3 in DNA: TGCGCCAGCAAAATCAGACTAGCGGGGGGGTTTGCCTACAATGAGCAGTTCTTC. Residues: CASKIRLAGGFAYNEQFF.

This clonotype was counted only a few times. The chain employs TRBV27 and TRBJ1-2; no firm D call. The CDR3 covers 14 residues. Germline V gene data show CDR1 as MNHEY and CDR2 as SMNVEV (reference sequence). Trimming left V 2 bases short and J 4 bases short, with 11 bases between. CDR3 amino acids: CASSLGRNRYGYTF. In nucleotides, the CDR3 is TGTGCCAGCAGTTTAGGCCGCAACCGCTATGGCTACACCTTC.

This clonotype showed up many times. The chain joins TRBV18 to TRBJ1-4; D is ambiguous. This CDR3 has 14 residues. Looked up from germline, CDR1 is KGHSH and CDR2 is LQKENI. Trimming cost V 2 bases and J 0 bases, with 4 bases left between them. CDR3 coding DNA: TGTGCCAGCTCACCAGTCGCAACTAATGAAAAACTGTTTTTT. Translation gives CASSPVATNEKLFF.

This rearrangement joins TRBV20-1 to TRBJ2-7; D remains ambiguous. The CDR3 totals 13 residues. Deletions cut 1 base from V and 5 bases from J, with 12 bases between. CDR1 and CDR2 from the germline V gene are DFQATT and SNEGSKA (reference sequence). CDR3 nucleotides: TGCAGTGCTAGAGCCGGCAGATACCACGAGCAGTACTTC. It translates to CSARAGRYHEQYF.

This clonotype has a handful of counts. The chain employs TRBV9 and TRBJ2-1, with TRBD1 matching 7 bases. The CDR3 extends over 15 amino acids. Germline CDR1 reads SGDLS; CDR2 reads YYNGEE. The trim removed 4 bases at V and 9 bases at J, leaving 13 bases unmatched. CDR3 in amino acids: CASSPQTGKLGEQFF. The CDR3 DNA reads TGTGCCAGCAGCCCCCAGACAGGGAAACTGGGTGAGCAGTTCTTC.

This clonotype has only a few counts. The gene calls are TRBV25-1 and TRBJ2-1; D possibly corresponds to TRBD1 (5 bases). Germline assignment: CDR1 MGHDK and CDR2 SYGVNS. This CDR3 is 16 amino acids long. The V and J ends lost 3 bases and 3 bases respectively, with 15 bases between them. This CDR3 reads CASSDSWPGHYNEQFF. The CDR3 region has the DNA TGTGCCAGCAGTGACTCATGGCCAGGGCACTACAATGAGCAGTTCTTC.

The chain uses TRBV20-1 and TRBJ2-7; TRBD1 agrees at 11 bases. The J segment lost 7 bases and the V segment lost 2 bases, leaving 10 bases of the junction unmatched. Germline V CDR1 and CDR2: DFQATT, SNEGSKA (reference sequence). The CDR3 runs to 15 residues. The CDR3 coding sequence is TGCAGTGCTAGATTCCTCGGACAGGGGGCTTGGGAGCAGTACTTC. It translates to CSARFLGQGAWEQYF.

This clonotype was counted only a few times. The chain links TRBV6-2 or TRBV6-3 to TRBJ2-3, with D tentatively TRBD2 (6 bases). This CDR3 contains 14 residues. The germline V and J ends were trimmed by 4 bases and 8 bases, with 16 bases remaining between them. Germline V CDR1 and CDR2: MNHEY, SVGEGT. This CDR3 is CASSLGGVGGTQYF. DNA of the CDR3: TGTGCCAGCAGTTTGGGGGGAGTCGGCGGTACGCAGTATTTT.

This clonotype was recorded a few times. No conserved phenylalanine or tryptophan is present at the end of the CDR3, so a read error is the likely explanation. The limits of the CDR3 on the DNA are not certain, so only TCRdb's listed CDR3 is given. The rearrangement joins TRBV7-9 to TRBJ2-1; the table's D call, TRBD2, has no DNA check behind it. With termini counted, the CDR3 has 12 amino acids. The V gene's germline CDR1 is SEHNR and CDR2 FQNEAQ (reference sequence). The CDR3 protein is CASSRQELAGDL.

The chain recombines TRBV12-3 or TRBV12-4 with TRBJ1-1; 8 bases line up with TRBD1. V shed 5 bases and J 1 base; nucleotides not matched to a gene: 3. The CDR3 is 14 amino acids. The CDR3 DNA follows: TGTGCCAGCAGTCACAGGGGGGGGAACACTGAAGCTTTCTTT. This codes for CASSHRGGNTEAFF.

The CDR3 nucleotides read TGTGCCAGTATCCGGGACACCATTGAAGCTTTCTTT. Protein: CASIRDTIEAFF. The V gene is TRBV2, the J gene TRBJ1-1, with a weak D call TRBD1 (6 bases). Trimming shortened V by 9 bases and J by 7 bases, and 15 bases separated the two germline ends. In germline, CDR1 is SNHLY, CDR2 FYNNEI. This CDR3 spans 12 amino acids.

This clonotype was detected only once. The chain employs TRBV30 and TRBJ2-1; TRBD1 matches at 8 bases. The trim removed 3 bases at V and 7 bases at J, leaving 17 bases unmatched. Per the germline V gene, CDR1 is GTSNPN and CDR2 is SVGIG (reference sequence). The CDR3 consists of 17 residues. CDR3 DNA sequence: TGTGCCTGGAGAGGGAGGACAGGGAGATTTACGGAGAATGAGCAGTTCTTC. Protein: CAWRGRTGRFTENEQFF.